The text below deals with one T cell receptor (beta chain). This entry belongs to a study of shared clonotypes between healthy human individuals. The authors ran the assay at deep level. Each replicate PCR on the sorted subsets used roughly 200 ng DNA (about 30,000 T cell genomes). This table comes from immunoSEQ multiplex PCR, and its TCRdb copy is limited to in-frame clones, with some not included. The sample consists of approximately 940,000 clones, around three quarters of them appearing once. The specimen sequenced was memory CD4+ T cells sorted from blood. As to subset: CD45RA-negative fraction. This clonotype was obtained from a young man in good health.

For the CDR3, the DNA is TGTGCCAGCAGCTTTACTTCGAATGAAAAACTGTTTTTT. Encoded protein: CASSFTSNEKLFF. This chain uses TRBV7-9 with TRBJ1-4, with D unresolved. The CDR3 spans 13 residues. Germline V lookup: CDR1 SEHNR, CDR2 FQNEAQ (reference sequence). V dropped 3 bases and J dropped 5 bases, with 7 bases sitting between them.